The 30 T cell receptor beta chains in this list originate from one sample, sequenced in a study of immune heterogeneity within non-small cell lung tumors. Bulk tumor genomic DNA was the template, and each sample received roughly 600 ng. Several biopsies were collected from each primary tumor during surgery. They were spaced as far apart as possible within the tumor mass. Enrolled individuals presented with untreated, newly diagnosed non-small cell lung cancer and received curative surgery. It was with 32 V and 13 J primers that multiplex PCR amplified TCR beta CDR3. TCRdb reprocessed the multiplex PCR reads via MiXCR and lists one record per CDR3 protein. The table shows approximately 11,000 distinct CDR3 sequences, with less than 30% occurring only once. The specimen was lung tumor tissue. These receptors were collected from a woman aged 60-75 years with non-small cell lung cancer.

This clonotype has a count of ten or more. The gene calls are TRBV11-2 and TRBJ2-1; TRBD2 is a possible D gene (7 bases). CDR3 length: 14 amino acids. With 0 bases removed from V and 7 bases from J, the gap between germline ends came to 10 bases. Germline CDR1 and CDR2: SGHAT and FQNNGV. CDR3 DNA sequence: TGTGCCAGCAGCTTAGAAAGCGGGACAAATGAGCAGTTCTTC. It codes for CASSLESGTNEQFF.

Judged by abundance, this clonotype is medium-sized. The gene calls are TRBV12-3 or TRBV12-4 and TRBJ1-5; no reliable D call. The CDR3 covers 12 residues. Deletions cut 2 bases from V and 6 bases from J, with 5 bases between. CDR3 protein: CASSLKGQPQHF. The CDR3 region has the DNA TGTGCCAGCAGTTTAAAGGGTCAGCCCCAGCATTTT.

This clonotype was seen ten or more times. The rearrangement joins TRBV4-3 to TRBJ1-6; TRBD1 is a possible D gene (6 bases). CDR3 size: 15 residues. Germline CDR1 reads LGHNA; CDR2 reads YSLEER. The V and J ends lost 2 bases and 7 bases respectively, with 12 bases between them. CDR3 nucleotide sequence: TGCGCCAGCAGCCAAACAGGGTCTGGGAATTCACCCCTCCACTTT. Translating gives CASSQTGSGNSPLHF.

This sequence joins TRBV28 and TRBJ2-3; the D gene could be TRBD1 or TRBD2 (5 bases each). Germline V gives CDR1 MDHEN, CDR2 SYDVKM. V was shortened by 5 bases and J by 2 bases, with 17 bases between the two germline ends. This CDR3 region has 16 residues. CDR3: CASSPFGGGDTDTQYF. CDR3 sequence (DNA): TGTGCCAGCAGTCCATTTGGGGGTGGGGACACAGATACGCAGTATTTT.

A note on this clonotype: A much more abundant neighbour one base away suggests this may be a read error. The chain is built from TRBV12-3 or TRBV12-4 and TRBJ2-7; D remains unclear. This CDR3 region has 14 residues. V dropped 3 bases and J dropped 5 bases, with 14 bases sitting between them. The CDR3 region has the DNA TGTGCCAGCAGTTTTCTGCTACAGAGCCACGAGCAGTACTTC. It codes for CASSFLLQSHEQYF.

The chain links TRBV9 to TRBJ2-3, with 7 bases fitting TRBD2. The CDR3 spans 15 residues. The V segment lost 1 base and the J segment 4 bases; nucleotides outside the gene matches: 6. Germline V gives CDR1 SGDLS, CDR2 YYNGEE. CDR3 loop: CASSVSGGGADTQYF. CDR3 bases: TGTGCCAGCAGCGTATCGGGGGGAGGAGCAGATACGCAGTATTTT.

This clonotype was seen ten or more times. The V call is TRBV29-1, the J call TRBJ2-7, with 7 nucleotides matching TRBD1. Germline V gene lookup returns CDR1 SQVTM and CDR2 ANQGSEA. The CDR3 contains 13 residues. The ends lost 4 bases at V and 1 base at J; junction bases unmatched: 4. CDR3: CSVGPGQSYEQYF. The CDR3 nucleotides read TGCAGCGTTGGGCCGGGACAGTCCTACGAGCAGTACTTC.

V and J are TRBV7-9 and TRBJ1-1; no reliable D call. Germline V gives CDR1 SEHNR, CDR2 FQNEAQ (reference sequence). Trimming removed 1 base at V and 5 bases at J, with 8 bases between. There are 13 residues in the CDR3. CDR3 DNA sequence: TGTGCCAGCAGCTTAGATGTGGGTACTGAAGCTTTCTTT. Amino acids: CASSLDVGTEAFF.

This clonotype has more than one count but fewer than ten. The chain combines TRBV7-9 with TRBJ2-1, with 7 nucleotides matching TRBD2. The ends lost 6 bases at V and 6 bases at J; junction bases unmatched: 2. Germline CDR1 is SEHNR and CDR2 is FQNEAQ (reference sequence). The CDR3 extends over 12 amino acids. The CDR3 region is CASRGLRNEQFF. The DNA of the CDR3 is TGTGCCAGCAGGGGACTACGCAATGAGCAGTTCTTC.

Comments on this clonotype: A much larger clone sits a single nucleotide away, making a read error possible. The gene calls are TRBV4-3 and TRBJ2-3, with a weak D call TRBD2 (5 bases). Trimming left V 0 bases short and J 0 bases short, with 7 bases between. Germline CDR1 and CDR2: LGHNA and YSLEER. The CDR3 runs to 15 residues. CDR3 sequence reads: CASSQEERSTDTQYF. Here the CDR3 DNA reads TGCGCCAGCAGCCAAGAGGAGCGGAGCACAGATACGCAGTATTTT.

This clonotype turned up a few times. This rearrangement joins TRBV6-1 to TRBJ2-7; possible D gene TRBD2, 5 bases. Trimming pared 7 bases from V and 1 base from J, leaving 14 bases between. The CDR3 runs 14 residues. Germline-derived CDR1 and CDR2 are MNHNS and SASEGT. In nucleotides, the CDR3 is TGTGCCAGCAAGGAGGTAGCCCTGTCCTACGAGCAGTACTTC. Translation: CASKEVALSYEQYF.

This clonotype was found a few times. V is TRBV9 and J is TRBJ2-5; TRBD2 matches at 12 bases. This CDR3 has 15 residues. The germline V gene has CDR1 SGDLS and CDR2 YYNGEE. With 3 bases clipped from V and 3 bases from J, the junction kept 3 bases outside the gene matches. The DNA for the CDR3 is TGTGCCAGCAGCGACCGACTAGCGGGAGAAGAGACCCAGTACTTC. Residues: CASSDRLAGEETQYF.

This chain joins TRBV3-1 and TRBJ2-7; D unresolved. Deletions cut 0 bases from V and 0 bases from J, with 12 bases between. The CDR3 sequence is 16 residues long. From germline, CDR1 is LGHDT and CDR2 YNNKEL (reference sequence). The DNA of the CDR3 is TGTGCCAGCAGCCAAGAACTGGTCAGTCGCTCCTACGAGCAGTACTTC. Residues: CASSQELVSRSYEQYF.

This clonotype rates as medium-sized (0.01 to 0.1%). The J gene is TRBJ2-7, the V gene TRBV29-1; a possible D gene is TRBD2 (6 bases). The ends were cut back, 4 bases at V and 6 bases at J, with 16 bases in the middle. Germline-derived CDR1 and CDR2 are SQVTM and ANQGSEA. The CDR3 covers 13 residues. CDR3 bases: TGCAGCGTTGGGGAGGCACGTGTGGGCGAGCAGTACTTC. It codes for CSVGEARVGEQYF.

This clonotype is classed as medium-sized (0.01 to 0.1%). This chain links TRBV6-2 or TRBV6-3 with TRBJ2-7; 13 nucleotides agree with TRBD2. With V trimmed by 8 bases and J by 4 bases, 5 bases remained unmatched. CDR3 length: 14 amino acids. Germline CDR1 MNHEY, CDR2 SVGEGT. CDR3 amino acids: CASQRTSGSYEQYF. Here the CDR3 DNA reads TGTGCCAGCCAACGGACTAGCGGGAGTTACGAGCAGTACTTC.

This rearrangement joins TRBV27 to TRBJ1-2; D remains ambiguous. Germline V lookup: CDR1 MNHEY, CDR2 SMNVEV (reference sequence). The CDR3 has 16 amino acids. The V end lost 0 bases, the J end lost 4 bases, and 15 bases lay between the germline ends. The CDR3 region is CASSLSLSGTPYGYTF. The DNA for the CDR3 is TGTGCCAGCAGTTTATCTCTCTCGGGCACCCCCTATGGCTACACCTTC.

This clonotype was found many times. The chain couples TRBV7-9 to TRBJ2-5; D is possibly TRBD2 (5 bases). Trimming shortened V by 5 bases and J by 5 bases, and 12 bases separated the two germline ends. From germline, CDR1 is SEHNR and CDR2 FQNEAQ (reference sequence). There are 13 residues in the CDR3. CDR3 residues: CASSPGNWETQYF. In nucleotides, the CDR3 is TGTGCCAGCAGCCCGGGGAACTGGGAGACCCAGTACTTC.

This clonotype was counted a single time. V is TRBV5-1 and J is TRBJ2-3; D gene uncertain. Trimming pared 0 bases from V and 1 base from J, leaving 9 bases between. This CDR3 region has 15 residues. CDR1 is SGHRS, CDR2 YFSETQ, per germline. CDR3 bases: TGCGCCAGCAGCTTGGGCGACTCCCGCACAGATACGCAGTATTTT. As protein: CASSLGDSRTDTQYF.

This clonotype is medium-sized in the sample. V is TRBV24-1 and J is TRBJ2-1; the match to TRBD2 covers 9 bases. The J segment lost 4 bases and the V segment lost 9 bases, leaving 9 bases of the junction unmatched. This CDR3 region has 15 residues. The V gene's germline CDR1 is KGHDR and CDR2 SFDVKD. The CDR3 nucleotides read TGTGCCACCCTAAAGCGACTAGCGGAATACAATGAGCAGTTCTTC. Translation: CATLKRLAEYNEQFF.

This clonotype was recorded many times. This chain links TRBV20-1 with TRBJ2-7; 10 positions agree with TRBD2. Germline V gene lookup returns CDR1 DFQATT and CDR2 SNEGSKA (reference sequence). This CDR3 has 14 residues. Trimming at V came to 6 bases and at J to 3 bases, leaving 8 bases not matched to a gene. CDR3: CSASLAGVLYEQYF. The CDR3 coding sequence is TGCAGTGCAAGTCTAGCGGGAGTGCTCTACGAGCAGTACTTC.

The chain recombines TRBV6-1 with TRBJ1-6, with TRBD1 matching 10 bases. The CDR3 totals 16 residues. Looked up from germline, CDR1 is MNHNS and CDR2 is SASEGT. V was pared by 6 bases and J by 8 bases, with 10 bases of the junction left unmatched. The CDR3 bases are TGTGCCAGCAGCCCCGGGACAGGGGTTTTACATTCACCCCTCCACTTT. This codes for CASSPGTGVLHSPLHF.

This clonotype was observed a few times. This sequence joins TRBV9 and TRBJ1-1, with 10 bases lining up with TRBD1. The length of the CDR3 is 14 residues. Germline CDR1 reads SGDLS; CDR2 reads YYNGEE. Trimming took 6 bases from V and 5 from J; bases not matched to a gene: 7. The CDR3 coding sequence is TGTGCCAGCACAGGACAGGGGGTTTATACTGAAGCTTTCTTT. This sequence encodes CASTGQGVYTEAFF. Looking up the rest from reference TRBV9 and TRBJ1-1 gives the full variable domain: DSGVTQTPKHLITATGQRVTLRCSPRSGDLSVYWYQQSLDQGLQFLIQYYNGEERAKGNILERFSAQQFPDLHSELNLSSLELGDSALYFCASTGQGVYTEAFFGQGTRLTVV.

The chain recombines TRBV5-1 with TRBJ2-3; D call uncertain. The germline V and J ends were trimmed by 4 bases and 0 bases, with 12 bases remaining between them. The CDR3 contains 15 residues. Germline V gives CDR1 SGHRS, CDR2 YFSETQ. CDR3 residues: CASSLLGSSTDTQYF. The CDR3 nucleotides are TGCGCCAGCAGCCTTCTCGGCTCTAGCACAGATACGCAGTATTTT.

This clonotype was counted ten times or more. This sequence joins TRBV9 and TRBJ1-4; D is unresolved. V was clipped by 4 bases and J by 4 bases, with 11 bases between them. There are 14 residues in the CDR3. From germline, CDR1 is SGDLS and CDR2 YYNGEE. The CDR3 sequence is CASSPRIGNEKLFF. Here the CDR3 DNA reads TGTGCCAGCAGCCCCCGCATAGGTAATGAAAAACTGTTTTTT.

V gene TRBV7-9 combines with J gene TRBJ2-3; 12 positions match TRBD2. This CDR3 contains 16 residues. Germline-derived CDR1 and CDR2 are SEHNR and FQNEAQ (reference sequence). Trimming cost V 6 bases and J 2 bases; bases outside gene matches: 6. The CDR3 bases are TGTGCCAGCAGACCGCTAGCGGGAGGGCCCACAGATACGCAGTATTTT. This codes for CASRPLAGGPTDTQYF.

This clonotype was seen many times. This rearrangement joins TRBV14 to TRBJ2-7, with a tentative D call TRBD1 (5 bases). The CDR3 sequence is 12 residues long. The V end was cut by 1 base, the J end by 6 bases, with 7 bases between. Germline CDR1 reads SGHDN; CDR2 reads FVKESK. CDR3 nucleotide sequence: TGTGCCAGCAGCCAAGGGGGCTTCGAGCAGTACTTC. Its protein is CASSQGGFEQYF. The variable domain in full, with the rest retrieved from reference TRBV14 and TRBJ2-7, is EAGVTQFPSHSVIEKGQTVTLRCDPISGHDNLYWYRRVMGKEIKFLLHFVKESKQDESGMPNNRFLAERTGGTYSTLKVQPAELEDSGVYFCASSQGGFEQYFGPGTRLTVT.

This clonotype is medium-sized (0.01 to 0.1%) in the sample. The chain joins TRBV29-1 to TRBJ2-7, with a tentative D call TRBD1 (5 bases). Looked up from germline, CDR1 is SQVTM and CDR2 is ANQGSEA. Trimming removed 0 bases at V and 5 bases at J, with 8 bases between. The CDR3 runs to 12 residues. CDR3 bases: TGCAGCGTTGAAGATGCAGGGAACGAGCAGTACTTC. Its translation: CSVEDAGNEQYF.

In this sample, this clonotype is medium-sized. The chain has TRBV11-2 and TRBJ2-7, with D unclear. V was trimmed by 5 bases and J by 0 bases, leaving 8 bases between them. Germline assignment: CDR1 SGHAT and CDR2 FQNNGV. The CDR3 has 13 amino acids. The CDR3 reads CASSPYGSYEQYF. The DNA for the CDR3 is TGTGCCAGCAGCCCGTACGGCTCCTACGAGCAGTACTTC.

In this sample, this clonotype is medium-sized (0.01 to 0.1%). V is TRBV6-1 and J is TRBJ1-4; D may be TRBD1 (5 bases). The germline V gene encodes CDR1 MNHNS and CDR2 SASEGT. The CDR3 consists of 15 residues. Trimming took 5 bases from V and 4 from J, leaving 14 bases between them. CDR3 amino acids: CASSYRGGINEKLFF. In DNA form, the CDR3 reads TGTGCCAGCAGTTATCGGGGGGGAATTAATGAAAAACTGTTTTTT.

The sample holds a few counts of this clonotype. A read error may explain this, as a much larger clone is one base away. This rearrangement joins TRBV19 to TRBJ2-7, with D perhaps being TRBD1 or TRBD2 (5 bases each). The germline gives CDR1 LNHDA, CDR2 SQIVND (reference sequence). This CDR3 is built from 15 residues. Trimming removed 7 bases at V and 0 bases at J, with 16 bases between. In nucleotides, the CDR3 is TGTGCCAGTAATGAGGACGGGACGCACTCCTACGAGCAGTACTTC. Protein sequence: CASNEDGTHSYEQYF.